Ten or more counts support the clone carrying this T cell receptor (beta chain). What it binds is unknown. The data derive from a study of CD8 T cells in ankylosing spondylitis. Study-level results: According to the report, clones linked to the disease were significantly enriched in matched synovial fluid samples taken from ankylosing spondylitis patients.

V was pared by 5 bases and J by 1 base, with 4 bases of the junction left unmatched. This CDR3 comprises 14 residues. Germline CDR1 is LNHDA and CDR2 is SQIVND (reference sequence). TCRdb passed the 5' RACE reads through MiXCR, listing each CDR3 protein once. The sample contains about 170,000 distinct CDR3 sequences, about 17% of which appear only once. The source is a male donor with ankylosing spondylitis or in good health (not recorded which). Input material: blood, either unsorted or a sorted T cell fraction (not recorded which). The genes are TRBV19 and TRBJ1-1; 7 bases match TRBD1. The CDR3 sequence: CASSSRTGNTEAFF. The DNA of the CDR3 is TGTGCCAGTAGTTCAAGGACAGGGAACACTGAAGCTTTCTTT.